This T cell receptor (beta chain) appears in the sequencing data of a study of blood T cell repertoires in COVID-19. For the study at large: From the United States, Italy and Spain came samples of acute and convalescent COVID-19.

The method was immunoSEQ multiplex PCR; TCRdb's version includes in-frame clones alone and lacks a portion of them. The sample consists of approximately 250,000 clones, more than 75% of them appearing once. This receptor was obtained from a man aged 35-49 years with acute or convalescent COVID-19. The source material was peripheral blood.

The CDR3 nucleotides are TGTGCCAGCAGCCACGGTCCTAGCGGGGGACAAGAGACCCAGTACTTC. It translates to CASSHGPSGGQETQYF. The chain is built from TRBV3-1 (or the pseudogene TRBV3-2) and TRBJ2-5, with 10 bases lining up with TRBD2. CDR1 is LGHDT and CDR2 is YNNKEL in the germline V gene (reference sequence). V gave up 3 bases and J gave up 2 bases; unmatched junction bases: 6. This CDR3 comprises 16 residues.